This T cell receptor beta chain was obtained from a study of blood T cell repertoires in COVID-19. V gave up 2 bases and J gave up 3 bases; unmatched junction bases: 11. The CDR3 runs 18 residues. From germline, CDR1 is LGHDT and CDR2 YNNKEL (reference sequence). TCRdb keeps only in-frame clones here, not all; method: immunoSEQ multiplex PCR. The sample shows approximately 320,000 clones, under 95% of them seen only once. Across 20 to 25 US areas, participants ranged in age from about 18 to 90 years. The chain recombines TRBV3-1 (or the pseudogene TRBV3-2) with TRBJ2-3, with 10 bases lining up with TRBD2. Sequencing input: PBMCs or T cells enriched from blood (not recorded which). The sequence was collected from a man between 60 and 75 years old who had recovered from COVID-19. In DNA form, the CDR3 reads TGTGCCAGCAGCCAACTTCCTAGCGGGGGAACTGGGACAGATACGCAGTATTTT. Translated: CASSQLPSGGTGTDTQYF.